These 26 T cell receptor beta chains came from one sample sequenced in a study of beta chain features in type 1 diabetes. General study results and limits: Type 1 diabetes patients had TCRB CDR3s that were shorter (moderately but significantly so) in all four CD4+ subsets.

Expressed TCRB transcripts got sequenced, as all isolated RNA was reverse transcribed. Profiled with immunoSEQ multiplex PCR; TCRdb holds only in-frame clones, not every one. The sample lists 280,000 or so clones; 15% were seen once. Their antigens are not known. Sequenced input: naive CD4+ T cells from blood. All receptors come from a young man with type 1 diabetes.

J is TRBJ2-1 and V is TRBV10-3; D is uncertain. Trimming left V 4 bases short and J 9 bases short, with 13 bases between. Germline V gene data show CDR1 as ENHRY and CDR2 as SYGVKD. The CDR3 spans 13 residues. The CDR3 reads CAISGSNESEQFF. The DNA for the CDR3 is TGTGCCATCAGTGGCTCAAACGAGAGTGAGCAGTTCTTC.

This clone turned up a few times. The rearrangement joins TRBV30 to TRBJ2-7; the match to TRBD1 covers 8 bases. Germline values: CDR1 GTSNPN, CDR2 SVGIG (reference sequence). The CDR3 covers 13 residues. J was trimmed by 5 bases and V by 3 bases; bases with no gene match: 6. CDR3: CAWREGQADEQYF. The CDR3 DNA sequence: TGTGCCTGGAGGGAGGGACAGGCCGACGAGCAGTACTTC.

This clone was counted only a few times. V usage is TRBV30 and J usage is TRBJ1-2; D remains unclear. The V and J ends lost 0 bases and 1 base respectively, with 6 bases between them. CDR1 and CDR2 from the germline V gene are GTSNPN and SVGIG (reference sequence). The CDR3 extends over 13 amino acids. The CDR3 DNA sequence: TGTGCCTGGAGTGTACAATATAACTATGGCTACACCTTC. Protein sequence: CAWSVQYNYGYTF. The full variable domain, its missing parts supplied by reference TRBV30 and TRBJ1-2, is SQTIHQWPATLVQPVGSPLSLECTVEGTSNPNLYWYRQAAGRGLQLLFYSVGIGQISSEVPQNLSASRPQDRQFILSSKKLLLSDSGFYLCAWSVQYNYGYTFGSGTRLTVV.

This clone was seen a handful of times. This chain joins TRBV19 and TRBJ1-2, with a tentative D call TRBD1 (6 bases). The V end lost 5 bases, the J end lost 4 bases, and 11 bases lay between the germline ends. Germline V lookup: CDR1 LNHDA, CDR2 SQIVND (reference sequence). This CDR3 contains 13 residues. This chain's CDR3 is CASSPTGTYGYTF. CDR3 nucleotides: TGTGCCAGTAGTCCAACAGGGACCTATGGCTACACCTTC.

The chain joins TRBV11-2 to TRBJ2-1; 9 nucleotides line up with TRBD1. V lost 5 bases, J lost 7 bases, and 9 bases stayed unmatched. CDR1 is SGHAT and CDR2 is FQNNGV in the germline V gene. This CDR3 has 15 residues. The CDR3 DNA sequence: TGTGCCAGCAGCCAAGGGACAGGGACGGGGAATGAGCAGTTCTTC. Protein: CASSQGTGTGNEQFF.

The chain couples TRBV5-1 to TRBJ2-1, with TRBD2 matching 10 bases. Per the germline V gene, CDR1 is SGHRS and CDR2 is YFSETQ. J was trimmed by 5 bases and V by 4 bases; bases with no gene match: 18. CDR3 size: 19 residues. Here the CDR3 reads CASSLRGAGGATLHNEQFF. CDR3 nucleotide sequence: TGCGCCAGCAGCCTTCGAGGAGCGGGAGGGGCCACTTTACACAATGAGCAGTTCTTC. The full variable domain, in which reference TRBV5-1 and TRBJ2-1 provide the parts outside the CDR3, is KAGVTQTPRYLIKTRGQQVTLSCSPISGHRSVSWYQQTPGQGLQFLFEYFSETQRNKGNFPGRFSGRQFSNSRSEMNVSTLELGDSALYLCASSLRGAGGATLHNEQFFGPGTRLTVL.

As DNA, the CDR3 is TGTGCCTGGAGTGTCTCTGTGAGCTCCTACAATGAGCAGTTCTTC. Amino acids: CAWSVSVSSYNEQFF. The V call is TRBV30, the J call TRBJ2-1; D is uncertain. This CDR3 contains 15 residues. Germline-derived CDR1 and CDR2 are GTSNPN and SVGIG (reference sequence). V was clipped by 0 bases and J by 0 bases, with 9 bases between them. Full variable domain (remainder filled in from reference TRBV30 and TRBJ2-1): SQTIHQWPATLVQPVGSPLSLECTVEGTSNPNLYWYRQAAGRGLQLLFYSVGIGQISSEVPQNLSASRPQDRQFILSSKKLLLSDSGFYLCAWSVSVSSYNEQFFGPGTRLTVL.

The sample holds a few counts of this clone. The chain is built from TRBV2 and TRBJ2-7, with 8 bases aligning to TRBD2. J lost 4 bases, V lost 4 bases, and 9 bases had no gene match. The CDR3 sequence is 15 residues long. Germline V gene data show CDR1 as SNHLY and CDR2 as FYNNEI. CDR3 region: CASSALPSGLYEQYF. CDR3 in DNA: TGTGCCAGCAGTGCTCTTCCTAGCGGGTTATACGAGCAGTACTTC. The variable domain in full, with the rest retrieved from reference TRBV2 and TRBJ2-7, is EPEVTQTPSHQVTQMGQEVILRCVPISNHLYFYWYRQILGQKVEFLVSFYNNEISEKSEIFDDQFSVERPDGSNFTLKIRSTKLEDSAMYFCASSALPSGLYEQYFGPGTRLTVT.

For the CDR3, the DNA is TGTGCCAGCAGCCTAGCGCTCAAACCGGGACAACGGAGGGAGACCCAGTACTTC. Its protein product is CASSLALKPGQRRETQYF. V gene TRBV11-2 combines with J gene TRBJ2-5, with D perhaps being TRBD1 or TRBD2 (6 bases each). CDR3 length: 18 residues. V lost 5 bases and J 5 bases, leaving 27 bases between the germline ends. The germline V gene has CDR1 SGHAT and CDR2 FQNNGV.

This clone has more than one count but fewer than ten. The rearrangement links TRBV7-9 to TRBJ2-7; unclear D gene. The V and J ends lost 3 bases and 3 bases respectively, with 3 bases between them. CDR1 SEHNR and CDR2 FQNEAQ come from the germline V gene (reference sequence). This CDR3 has 11 residues. DNA of the CDR3: TGTGCCAGCAGCTTCGTCTACGAGCAGTACTTC. This sequence encodes CASSFVYEQYF.

The V gene is TRBV11-2, the J gene TRBJ2-3, with 7 bases fitting TRBD1. This CDR3 has 14 residues. Trimming removed 10 bases from V and 2 bases from J; junction bases left unmatched: 9. CDR1 SGHAT and CDR2 FQNNGV come from the germline V gene. CDR3 protein: CATQGGGYTDTQYF. DNA of the CDR3: TGTGCCACCCAAGGGGGCGGATACACAGATACGCAGTATTTT.

This clone was counted a few times. This sequence joins TRBV28 and TRBJ2-1; 8 bases match TRBD2. The CDR3 is made up of 15 amino acids. The germline V gene encodes CDR1 MDHEN and CDR2 SYDVKM. The V and J ends lost 5 bases and 3 bases, in that order; junction bases with no gene match: 6. CDR3 sequence (DNA): TGTGCCAGCAGTACCCGGGAGGGTAACTACAATGAGCAGTTCTTC. Translating gives CASSTREGNYNEQFF.

The rearrangement links TRBV29-1 to TRBJ1-1; D is unclear. The CDR3 spans 13 residues. V lost 5 bases and J lost 3, with 13 bases in between. Per germline, CDR1 SQVTM and CDR2 ANQGSEA. The CDR3, as DNA: TGCAGCGTTTACCGGGTGAGGGACACTGAAGCTTTCTTT. Translating gives CSVYRVRDTEAFF.

The V and J genes are TRBV7-2 and TRBJ2-1; D uncertain. V was clipped by 6 bases and J by 4 bases, with 10 bases between them. Germline loops: CDR1 SGHTA, CDR2 FQGNSA. The CDR3 runs to 13 residues. CDR3 DNA sequence: TGTGCCAGCAGTTTGGCCCGATACAATGAGCAGTTCTTC. Amino acid sequence: CASSLARYNEQFF.

The sample holds a few counts of this clone. The rearrangement uses TRBV29-1 and TRBJ2-1; 12 nucleotides match TRBD2. Germline V gene data show CDR1 as SQVTM and CDR2 as ANQGSEA. The CDR3 is 21 amino acids. Losses at the gene ends were 6 bases for V and 4 bases for J; bases not matched to a gene: 25. In DNA, the CDR3 is TGCAGCGTGGCCAGGGTTTCCTATCTGACTAGCGGGAGCTTTGGTTACAATGAGCAGTTCTTC. Protein sequence: CSVARVSYLTSGSFGYNEQFF.

In the case of this clone: The sample contains more than one DNA sequence encoding this CDR3. This chain joins TRBV5-1 and TRBJ2-5, with TRBD1 as a possible D gene (5 bases). The V end was cut by 0 bases, the J end by 5 bases, with 11 bases between. Germline V lookup: CDR1 SGHRS, CDR2 YFSETQ. The CDR3 runs 14 residues. Here the CDR3 reads CASSLGQGKETQYF. CDR3 bases: TGCGCCAGCAGCTTGGGCCAGGGTAAGGAGACCCAGTACTTC. Full variable domain (outside the CDR3, taken from reference TRBV5-1 and TRBJ2-5): KAGVTQTPRYLIKTRGQQVTLSCSPISGHRSVSWYQQTPGQGLQFLFEYFSETQRNKGNFPGRFSGRQFSNSRSEMNVSTLELGDSALYLCASSLGQGKETQYFGPGTRLLVL.

V gene TRBV6-6 combines with J gene TRBJ2-1; 8 bases line up with TRBD2. This CDR3 has 14 residues. J gave up 9 bases and V 0 bases, and 4 bases lay outside the gene matches. Germline values: CDR1 MNHNY, CDR2 SVGAGI (reference sequence). Here the CDR3 reads CASSYSRTSSEQFF. CDR3 DNA sequence: TGTGCCAGCAGTTACTCGCGGACTAGCTCTGAGCAGTTCTTC.

About this clone itself: In the same sample, other DNA sequences code for this CDR3. This chain uses TRBV30 with TRBJ2-4, with D perhaps matching TRBD1 (6 bases). The germline V gene has CDR1 GTSNPN and CDR2 SVGIG (reference sequence). The V and J ends lost 0 bases and 0 bases respectively, with 6 bases between them. The CDR3 loop spans 14 amino acids. CDR3 residues: CAWSVGGAKNIQYF. In DNA form, the CDR3 reads TGTGCCTGGAGTGTAGGGGGAGCCAAAAACATTCAGTACTTC.

The J gene is TRBJ2-5, the V gene TRBV18; 14 bases map to TRBD2. Germline CDR1 reads KGHSH; CDR2 reads LQKENI. The CDR3 is made up of 17 amino acids. J lost 3 bases, V lost 3 bases, and 6 bases had no gene match. The CDR3 nucleotides are TGTGCCAGCTCACCCACCGGGACTAGCGGGAGAAAAGAGACCCAGTACTTC. This sequence encodes CASSPTGTSGRKETQYF.

This sequence joins TRBV7-8 and TRBJ2-5, with 9 bases fitting TRBD1. The germline V gene encodes CDR1 SGHVS and CDR2 FQNEAQ. Trimming at V came to 1 base and at J to 3 bases, leaving 3 bases not matched to a gene. The CDR3 loop spans 15 amino acids. CDR3 sequence (DNA): TGTGCCAGCAGCTTAGGGGGACAGGGAAAAGAGACCCAGTACTTC. It is translated as CASSLGGQGKETQYF.

This chain joins TRBV28 and TRBJ1-5; D gene unclear. CDR3 size: 12 residues. The V end lost 5 bases, the J end lost 5 bases, and 7 bases lay between the germline ends. The germline CDR1 and CDR2 sequences are MDHEN and SYDVKM. The CDR3 loop is CASSVEDQPQHF. CDR3 bases: TGTGCCAGCAGTGTAGAAGATCAGCCCCAGCATTTT. The variable domain in full, completed from reference TRBV28 and TRBJ1-5, reads DVKVTQSSRYLVKRTGEKVFLECVQDMDHENMFWYRQDPGLGLRLIYFSYDVKMKEKGDIPEGYSVSREKKERFSLILESASTNQTSMYLCASSVEDQPQHFGDGTRLSIL.

The chain uses TRBV15 and TRBJ2-3; 8 bases match TRBD2. Germline V gene lookup returns CDR1 LNHNV and CDR2 YYDKDF (reference sequence). The CDR3 has 13 residues. Trimming cost V 6 bases and J 8 bases; bases outside gene matches: 7. As DNA, the CDR3 is TGTGCCACCAGTACGGGACTAGTAGTTACGCAGTATTTT. Its protein product is CATSTGLVVTQYF. The full variable domain, in which reference TRBV15 and TRBJ2-3 provide the parts outside the CDR3, is DAMVIQNPRYQVTQFGKPVTLSCSQTLNHNVMYWYQQKSSQAPKLLFHYYDKDFNNEADTPDNFQSRRPNTSFCFLDIRSPGLGDTAMYLCATSTGLVVTQYFGPGTRLTVL.

This clone was found a few times. V is TRBV25-1 and J is TRBJ2-2; D perhaps matches TRBD1 (7 bases). V was pared by 1 base and J by 1 base, with 13 bases between. CDR3 size: 17 residues. Germline loops: CDR1 MGHDK, CDR2 SYGVNS. CDR3 in amino acids: CASSESGGTVNTGELFF. In nucleotides, the CDR3 is TGTGCCAGCAGTGAATCTGGGGGGACAGTGAACACCGGGGAGCTGTTTTTT. Complete variable domain (other parts from reference TRBV25-1 and TRBJ2-2): EADIYQTPRYLVIGTGKKITLECSQTMGHDKMYWYQQDPGMELHLIHYSYGVNSTEKGDLSSESTVSRIRTEHFPLTLESARPSHTSQYLCASSESGGTVNTGELFFGEGSRLTVL.

The CDR3 loop reads CASSVRPAGITDTQYF. In DNA form, the CDR3 reads TGTGCCAGCAGCGTACGCCCAGCGGGAATCACAGATACGCAGTATTTT. The rearrangement uses TRBV9 and TRBJ2-3, with TRBD2 matching 7 bases. CDR1 and CDR2 (germline): SGDLS, YYNGEE. V gave up 1 base and J gave up 2 bases; unmatched junction bases: 7. The CDR3 spans 16 residues.

This clone was seen a few times. V usage is TRBV30 and J usage is TRBJ1-1, with D possibly being TRBD1 (6 bases). The CDR3 totals 13 residues. Trimming removed 2 bases at V and 6 bases at J, with 13 bases between. Germline lookup yields CDR1 GTSNPN and CDR2 SVGIG (reference sequence). As DNA, the CDR3 is TGTGCCTGGAGTCGAGGGGGGGTCCCTGAAGCTTTCTTT. This translates into CAWSRGGVPEAFF.

In its sample, this clone was seen a few times. The CDR3 sequence is CASSLQETQYF. In nucleotides, the CDR3 is TGTGCCAGCAGCCTTCAAGAGACCCAGTACTTC. The rearrangement links TRBV5-6 to TRBJ2-5; D not resolved. Trimming left V 4 bases short and J 2 bases short, with 3 bases between. CDR1 SGHDT and CDR2 YYEEEE come from the germline V gene. The CDR3 has 11 residues.